These 5 T cell receptor beta chains originate from one sample sequenced in a study of cytomegalovirus exposure and HLA in healthy donors. Use of 60 Vbeta and 13 Jbeta primers characterized the PCR. Measured with immunoSEQ multiplex PCR; TCRdb has only the in-frame clones, and not every one. The sample has tens of thousands of clones, around 67% seen once. The sequencing input was PBMCs. These TCRs come from a woman aged 45-65 years in good health and CMV-seropositive.

The rearrangement links TRBV27 to TRBJ1-5, with TRBD1 identical over 8 bases. The germline V gene encodes CDR1 MNHEY and CDR2 SMNVEV (reference sequence). The CDR3 sequence is 15 residues long. Losses at the gene ends were 2 bases for V and 4 bases for J; bases not matched to a gene: 4. The CDR3: CASSLGRGPNQPQHF. The CDR3 DNA sequence: TGTGCCAGCAGTTTAGGCAGGGGGCCTAATCAGCCCCAGCATTTT.

Regarding this clone: Germline and junction disagree at one end, which may indicate a read error. The genes are TRBV7-9 and TRBJ2-2; D remains ambiguous. The length of the CDR3 is 12 residues. Per germline, CDR1 SEHNR and CDR2 FQNEAQ (reference sequence). The chain's CDR3 is CSSSFRAGELFF. CDR3 nucleotide sequence: TGTTCCAGCAGCTTTCGGGCCGGGGAGCTGTTTTTT.

V and J are TRBV5-6 and TRBJ2-7, with 9 positions matching TRBD1. V was clipped by 2 bases and J by 6 bases; unmatched bases: 3. The CDR3 extends over 13 amino acids. Germline CDR1 reads SGHDT; CDR2 reads YYEEEE. The CDR3 bases are TGTGCCAGCAGCTTCCGGGACAGGGCCGAGCAGTACGTC. Encoded protein: CASSFRDRAEQYV.

The chain has TRBV14 and TRBJ2-6, with D unclear. Germline CDR1 and CDR2: SGHDN and FVKESK. Trimming took off 2 bases at V and 2 bases at J, with 4 bases between the two ends. The CDR3 extends over 14 amino acids. The CDR3 nucleotides are TGTGCCAGCAGCCAATCAGCTGGGGCCAACGTCCTGACTTTC. Its protein is CASSQSAGANVLTF.

The J gene is TRBJ2-2, the V gene TRBV9, with TRBD2 identical over 7 bases. CDR1 is SGDLS and CDR2 is YYNGEE in the germline V gene. Germline trimming cut 0 bases from V and 5 bases from J; bases unmatched to any gene: 4. This CDR3 comprises 15 residues. The DNA of the CDR3 is TGTGCCAGCAGCGTAGAGCGGGACGAGACCGGGGAGCTGTTTTTT. Protein: CASSVERDETGELFF.